Given below is one TCR beta chain in context. TCRdb's table, derived via immunoSEQ multiplex PCR, lists solely in-frame clones and lacks some. Among hundreds of thousands of clones, roughly 89% were seen once, and the ten largest hold less than 2%. The CDR3 is 15 amino acids. The junction had 9 bases not matched to a gene; V was cut back by 4 bases and J by 6 bases. Germline lookup yields CDR1 LGHDT and CDR2 YNNKEL (reference sequence). The data stem from a study of blood T cell repertoires in COVID-19. Study details: T cells, B-cell-depleted T cells, or PBMCs supplied cDNA or gDNA.

Followed longitudinally, the Seattle patients had been enrolled during active infection. The chain couples TRBV3-1 (or the pseudogene TRBV3-2) to TRBJ1-2; the match to TRBD1 covers 9 bases. The origin of this receptor is a woman aged 25 to 39 with COVID-19, enrolled during active disease. Material: peripheral blood. The chain's CDR3 is CASSLKGQGTDGYTF. CDR3 bases: TGTGCCAGCAGCCTTAAAGGACAGGGGACGGATGGCTACACCTTC.